This T cell receptor beta chain is from a study of shared clonotypes between healthy human individuals. Study as a whole: Sampling drew on donors who were two women and a few men aged 18 to 49.

The germline V and J ends were trimmed by 5 bases and 3 bases, with 8 bases remaining between them. The CDR3 covers 12 residues. The V gene's germline CDR1 is SGHTA and CDR2 FQGNSA. For every subset, genomic DNA was evenly distributed across several immunoSEQ plates. Only in-frame clones appear in the TCRdb table, and some are missing; sequencing was by immunoSEQ multiplex PCR. The sample has hundreds of thousands of clones; around 77% are singletons. This clone occurred a few times. The sequence came from a woman between 40 and 50 years old in good health. Some clones in this sample may be carry-over from other donors' samples. Material for sequencing was PBMCs. The V call is TRBV7-2, the J call TRBJ2-7; D unclear. The CDR3 region is CASSRDRYEQYF. CDR3 nucleotides: TGTGCCAGCAGCCGTGACCGCTACGAGCAGTACTTC.